This TCR beta chain was identified in a study of graft-versus-host responses after intestinal transplantation. Study background: Uniformly, recipients were administered anti-thymocyte globulin induction with subsequent tacrolimus and steroids for around 3 years.

Assay used: immunoSEQ multiplex PCR; TCRdb lists only in-frame clones, some missing. The repertoire holds about 97,000 clones, with around 90% as singletons. Trimming cost V 5 bases and J 6 bases; bases outside gene matches: 11. The germline V gene encodes CDR1 SGHTA and CDR2 FQGTGA. This CDR3 has 17 residues. The study, taken as a whole, reports: Recipient marrow contained GvH clones, some of which appeared first in ileum or blood. Early post-transplant declines in HvG were associated with peak levels of circulating GvH clones. Those patients showing graft-donor T cell macrochimerism displayed high graft-versus-host to host-versus-graft clonal ratios in allografts.

About this clone: Its cognate antigen is unknown.

Sequencing used PBMCs, obtained about 460 days after intestinal transplant. The TCR was taken from a human patient who received an intestinal transplant, so some T cells may come from the graft donor. This chain connects TRBV7-3 to TRBJ2-7, with 15 nucleotides matching TRBD2. CDR3 in amino acids: CASSPKGLAGGLGEQYF. The CDR3 nucleotides are TGTGCCAGCAGCCCCAAGGGACTAGCGGGGGGTCTTGGCGAGCAGTACTTC.